This is a list of T cell receptor beta chains from one sample in a study of blood T cell repertoires in COVID-19. Assay used: immunoSEQ multiplex PCR; TCRdb lists only in-frame clones, some missing. The sample records fewer than 40,000 clones, approximately 91% being singletons. Sequenced input: peripheral blood. The source is a man between 70 and 80 years old with active COVID-19. CDR3s include the opening cysteine and the closing phenylalanine or tryptophan. Fields, in order: D gene, J gene, clone size, V gene, CDR3 protein, CDR3 DNA. D genes are given only for firm matches. Some rows mark clone size as missing; the rest say once, few, many or name a class of expanded clone.

TRBD1,TRBJ2-7,NA,TRBV24-1,CATSDRGTAVSEQYF,TGTGCCACCAGTGACCGAGGGACAGCCGTCTCAGAGCAGTACTTC
TRBD2,TRBJ2-3,NA,TRBV28,CASSGRTSGSPSSYTDTQYF,TGTGCCAGCAGTGGCCGGACTAGCGGGAGCCCCTCGTCTTACACAGATACGCAGTATTTT
NA,TRBJ1-1,NA,TRBV27,CASSLLHPVNTEAFF,TGTGCCAGCAGTTTATTGCACCCGGTGAACACTGAAGCTTTCTTT
TRBD1,TRBJ1-2,once,TRBV27,CASSPQTGLNYGYTF,TGTGCCAGCAGTCCCCAGACAGGGCTAAACTATGGCTACACCTTC
NA,TRBJ2-2,NA,TRBV5-5,CASSMQGSDTGELFF,TGTGCCAGCAGCATGCAGGGGTCCGACACCGGGGAGCTGTTTTTT
NA,TRBJ1-2,NA,TRBV30,CAWSVPAGQGYGYTF,TGTGCCTGGAGTGTACCGGCAGGGCAGGGGTATGGCTACACCTTC
TRBD2,TRBJ2-1,NA,TRBV4-3,CASSQETGGAYNEQFF,TGCGCCAGCAGCCAAGAGACGGGAGGGGCTTACAATGAGCAGTTCTTC
TRBD1,TRBJ1-5,NA,TRBV7-2,CASSLVGGGDQPQHF,TGTGCCAGCAGCTTAGTAGGGGGCGGAGATCAGCCCCAGCATTTT
NA,TRBJ2-1,few,TRBV19,CASSSTGTTYYNEQFF,TGTGCCAGTAGTAGCACCGGGACAACCTACTACAATGAGCAGTTCTTC
NA,TRBJ2-1,medium-sized,TRBV7-9,CASSFASEQFF,TGTGCCAGCAGCTTCGCTAGCGAGCAGTTCTTC
NA,TRBJ1-2,NA,TRBV27,CASSLSRPWTDGYTF,TGTGCCAGCAGTTTATCACGGCCTTGGACAGATGGCTACACCTTC
TRBD2,TRBJ2-2,NA,TRBV5-6,CASSYGLAGPRGTGELFF,TGTGCCAGCAGCTACGGACTAGCGGGGCCTCGAGGCACCGGGGAGCTGTTTTTT
TRBD1,TRBJ2-7,NA,TRBV9,CASSVAGTGGYEQYF,TGTGCCAGCAGCGTTGCCGGGACAGGGGGTTACGAGCAGTACTTC
TRBD1,TRBJ1-6,once,TRBV6-5,CASSYRGQGESPLHF,TGTGCCAGCAGTTACAGGGGACAGGGAGAATCACCCCTCCACTTT
NA,TRBJ1-5,once,TRBV15,CATSRGRGTLSNQPQHF,TGTGCCACCAGCAGAGGACGGGGGACCCTTAGCAATCAGCCCCAGCATTTT
NA,TRBJ2-3,NA,TRBV5-1,CASSSTPHTDTQYF,TGCGCCAGCAGCTCCACTCCCCACACAGATACGCAGTATTTT
NA,TRBJ2-5,once,TRBV7-3,CASSSHGGIEGETQYF,TGTGCCAGCAGCTCTCATGGCGGGATTGAGGGAGAGACCCAGTACTTC
TRBD2,TRBJ2-1,NA,TRBV7-8,CASSSQRTSAHEQFF,TGTGCCAGCAGCTCACAAAGGACTAGCGCCCATGAGCAGTTCTTC
NA,TRBJ2-2,NA,TRBV13,CASSLWGQGGELFF,TGTGCCAGCAGTCTCTGGGGGCAAGGCGGGGAGCTGTTTTTT
TRBD1,TRBJ2-3,NA,TRBV5-1,CASSTDRVGDTQYF,TGCGCCAGCAGCACAGACAGGGTTGGGGATACGCAGTATTTT
TRBD1,TRBJ2-7,NA,TRBV7-8,CASSNRGQGLYEQYF,TGTGCCAGCAGCAACCGGGGACAGGGCCTCTACGAGCAGTACTTC
TRBD1,TRBJ1-1,NA,TRBV9,CASSVRGLDNSEAFF,TGTGCCAGCAGCGTAAGGGGGCTCGACAACTCTGAAGCTTTCTTT
TRBD1,TRBJ1-6,few,TRBV4-2,CASSSDRGRDDNSPLHF,TGTGCCAGCAGCTCAGACAGGGGGCGTGACGATAATTCACCCCTCCACTTT
TRBD2,TRBJ2-7,NA,TRBV27,CASSPGTSGVRVGSYEQYF,TGTGCCAGCAGTCCCGGGACTAGCGGGGTACGAGTAGGGTCCTACGAGCAGTACTTC
TRBD2,TRBJ2-1,NA,TRBV4-1,CASSQGGGRAVQSFF,TGCGCCAGCAGCCAAGGTGGCGGGAGGGCGGTTCAGAGCTTCTTC
NA,TRBJ2-1,NA,TRBV11-1,CASSSGWHEQFF,TGTGCCAGCAGCTCCGGGTGGCATGAGCAGTTCTTC
NA,TRBJ1-4,NA,TRBV4-1,CASSQSSGATNEKLFF,TGCGCCAGCAGCCAGAGTTCAGGGGCAACTAATGAAAAACTGTTTTTT
TRBD1,TRBJ1-1,NA,TRBV7-9,CASSLAEGAGNTEAFF,TGTGCCAGCAGCTTAGCGGAGGGGGCTGGGAACACTGAAGCTTTCTTT
TRBD2,TRBJ2-3,NA,TRBV2,CASIGLELSTDTQYF,TGTGCCAGCATCGGACTAGAACTTAGCACAGATACGCAGTATTTT
NA,TRBJ2-5,NA,TRBV6-5,CASGRRETQYF,TGTGCCAGTGGGAGACGGGAGACCCAGTACTTC
TRBD1,TRBJ1-5,few,TRBV28,CASSPGQGGQPQHF,TGTGCCAGCAGTCCCGGACAGGGTGGCCAGCCCCAGCATTTT
NA,TRBJ2-5,NA,TRBV18,CASSQGNQETQYF,TGTGCCAGCTCACAGGGGAACCAAGAGACCCAGTACTTC
NA,TRBJ1-1,NA,TRBV6-5,CASRAGIEAFF,TGTGCCAGCAGGGCAGGAATCGAAGCTTTCTTT
NA,TRBJ2-4,NA,TRBV24-1,CATSDPPGNIQYF,TGTGCCACCAGTGATCCTCCGGGGAACATTCAGTACTTC
NA,TRBJ2-7,once,TRBV5-1,CASSLIGQSYEQYF,TGCGCCAGCAGCTTGATCGGACAATCCTACGAGCAGTACTTC
TRBD1,TRBJ2-7,NA,TRBV28,CASSSRNRDREAYEQYF,TGTGCCAGCAGCTCCCGTAACAGGGACAGGGAGGCCTACGAGCAGTACTTC
NA,TRBJ1-5,NA,TRBV5-1,CASSPRTGIQPQHF,TGCGCCAGCAGCCCCCGGACGGGGATTCAGCCCCAGCATTTT
TRBD1,TRBJ2-7,NA,TRBV18,CASSQGQGAYEQYF,TGTGCCAGCTCTCAGGGACAGGGGGCCTACGAGCAGTACTTC
TRBD2,TRBJ2-1,NA,TRBV19,CASSILHSGGPYNEQFF,TGTGCCAGTAGTATACTACACTCGGGGGGACCCTACAATGAGCAGTTCTTC
TRBD2,TRBJ2-1,NA,TRBV24-1,CATSDFHGLAGKNEQFF,TGTGCCACCAGTGATTTCCACGGACTAGCGGGAAAAAATGAGCAGTTCTTC
NA,TRBJ2-7,NA,TRBV11-2,CASNSGLFEQYF,TGTGCCAGCAACTCCGGACTGTTTGAGCAGTACTTC